The 17 T cell receptor beta chains in this list originate from one sample, sequenced in a study of cytomegalovirus exposure and HLA in healthy donors. In the PCR, 60 Vbeta and 13 Jbeta primers were used. TCRdb's table, derived via immunoSEQ multiplex PCR, lists solely in-frame clones and lacks some. Among 150,000 or so clones listed, about 75% were seen once. Sequenced sample: PBMCs. The receptors were sampled from a man between 50 and 59 years old in good health and CMV-seropositive.

This clone was seen a few times. The chain links TRBV14 to TRBJ1-1, with a weak D call TRBD1 (6 bases). This CDR3 region has 14 residues. The V end was cut by 4 bases, the J end by 4 bases, with 13 bases between. Germline V gene data show CDR1 as SGHDN and CDR2 as FVKESK. The DNA of the CDR3 is TGTGCCAGCAGCCGGGACATTGGGGGCACTGAAGCTTTCTTT. This translates into CASSRDIGGTEAFF. Combining the CDR3 with reference TRBV14 and TRBJ1-1 gives the whole variable domain EAGVTQFPSHSVIEKGQTVTLRCDPISGHDNLYWYRRVMGKEIKFLLHFVKESKQDESGMPNNRFLAERTGGTYSTLKVQPAELEDSGVYFCASSRDIGGTEAFFGQGTRLTVV.

The V gene is TRBV2, the J gene TRBJ2-5; TRBD1 matches at 7 bases. The junction had 9 bases not matched to a gene; V was cut back by 4 bases and J by 10 bases. CDR1 is SNHLY, CDR2 FYNNEI, per germline. This CDR3 has 13 amino acids. In DNA form, the CDR3 reads TGTGCCAGCAGTGGACAGGGCCAAGGGAACCAGTACTTC. This translates into CASSGQGQGNQYF.

The V gene is TRBV9, the J gene TRBJ2-7, with TRBD1 matching over 8 bases. The germline CDR1 and CDR2 sequences are SGDLS and YYNGEE. The V gene end was trimmed by 1 base and the J gene end by 5 bases; junction bases not matched to a gene: 2. The CDR3 covers 13 residues. The CDR3 DNA reads TGTGCCAGCAGCGTAAGGACAGGGAACGAGCAGTACTTC. This translates into CASSVRTGNEQYF.

This chain joins TRBV15 and TRBJ2-6, with TRBD1 identical over 11 bases. The CDR3 covers 16 residues. J was trimmed by 2 bases and V by 9 bases; bases with no gene match: 6. Germline CDR1 and CDR2: LNHNV and YYDKDF (reference sequence). CDR3 region: CATRTGGETGANVLTF. The CDR3 DNA sequence: TGTGCCACGAGGACAGGGGGCGAAACTGGGGCCAACGTCCTGACTTTC.

The chain combines TRBV19 with TRBJ1-4, with D tentatively TRBD1 (5 bases). Germline V gene data show CDR1 as LNHDA and CDR2 as SQIVND (reference sequence). V was clipped by 5 bases and J by 7 bases, with 20 bases between them. The CDR3 length is 16 residues. The CDR3 sequence is CASSPGGARGGEKLFF. As DNA, the CDR3 is TGTGCCAGTAGTCCAGGCGGGGCCCGCGGGGGTGAAAAACTGTTTTTT.

The genes are TRBV28 and TRBJ1-5; 10 nucleotides line up with TRBD1. This CDR3 region has 15 residues. The V gene's germline CDR1 is MDHEN and CDR2 SYDVKM. Trimming took 4 bases from V and 4 from J; bases not matched to a gene: 4. CDR3 residues: CASSSGQGNNQPQHF. CDR3 sequence (DNA): TGTGCCAGCAGTTCGGGACAGGGGAATAATCAGCCCCAGCATTTT.

The V and J genes are TRBV29-1 and TRBJ1-2, with a tentative D call TRBD1 (6 bases). This CDR3 has 14 amino acids. Germline V gene data show CDR1 as SQVTM and CDR2 as ANQGSEA. The V gene lost 2 bases and the J gene lost 3 bases, with 13 bases spanning the gap. The DNA for the CDR3 is TGCAGCGTTGAATCAGGGGCGAGGGACTATGGCTACACCTTC. Amino acids: CSVESGARDYGYTF.

The chain recombines TRBV5-1 with TRBJ2-7, with TRBD2 identical over 8 bases. Trimming took 6 bases from V and 7 from J; bases not matched to a gene: 12. The CDR3 loop spans 14 amino acids. Germline V CDR1 and CDR2: SGHRS, YFSETQ. The CDR3 sequence is CASTPGTRGDEQYF. CDR3 nucleotide sequence: TGCGCCAGCACCCCCGGGACTAGGGGCGATGAGCAGTACTTC.

The chain recombines TRBV5-1 with TRBJ1-3, with TRBD1 as a possible D gene (5 bases). Germline assignment: CDR1 SGHRS and CDR2 YFSETQ. This CDR3 has 15 amino acids. With 3 bases removed from V and 4 bases from J, the gap between germline ends came to 14 bases. The CDR3 region is CASSSVQGLGNTIYF. CDR3 in DNA: TGCGCCAGCAGCTCGGTCCAGGGCTTAGGAAACACCATATATTTT.

This clone was seen a handful of times. The chain carries TRBV18 and TRBJ2-4; possible D gene TRBD1, 5 bases. The germline V and J ends were trimmed by 4 bases and 7 bases, with 11 bases remaining between them. The CDR3 has 13 amino acids. Germline lookup yields CDR1 KGHSH and CDR2 LQKENI. The CDR3 DNA reads as TGTGCCAGCTCACTCCAAGCAGGGAACATTCAGTACTTC. Translated: CASSLQAGNIQYF.

The rearrangement joins TRBV4-1 to TRBJ1-1, with D possibly TRBD1 on 5 matching bases. Trimming pared 6 bases from V and 1 base from J, leaving 9 bases between. CDR3 length: 13 amino acids. CDR1 is MGHRA, CDR2 YSYEKL, per germline. The CDR3: CASSHTGNTEAFF. DNA for the CDR3: TGCGCCAGCAGTCACACAGGGAACACTGAAGCTTTCTTT.

The chain joins TRBV6-1 to TRBJ1-1; D is possibly TRBD1 (5 bases). The CDR3 is 14 amino acids. CDR1 is MNHNS and CDR2 is SASEGT in the germline V gene. Trimming took off 2 bases at V and 11 bases at J, with 18 bases between the two ends. The chain's CDR3 is CASSENGGRNEAFF. CDR3 DNA sequence: TGTGCCAGCAGTGAAAATGGGGGGAGGAACGAGGCTTTCTTT.

This clone was seen only a few times. The genes are TRBV27 and TRBJ1-1, with TRBD1 identical over 8 bases. The CDR3 sequence is 14 residues long. Germline V gene sequence: CDR1 MNHEY, CDR2 SMNVEV (reference sequence). J was trimmed by 0 bases and V by 6 bases; bases with no gene match: 3. CDR3 nucleotides: TGTGCCAGCAGGCCGGACAGGGTGAACACTGAAGCTTTCTTT. Translated, it gives CASRPDRVNTEAFF.

The chain is built from TRBV5-4 and TRBJ1-2, with TRBD1 matching 11 bases. With 2 bases clipped from V and 6 bases from J, the junction kept 9 bases outside the gene matches. Germline lookup yields CDR1 SGHNT and CDR2 YYREEE (reference sequence). This CDR3 spans 16 amino acids. The CDR3 nucleotides are TGTGCCAGCAGCTTCGGTTTGGACAGGGGGCAGGATGGCTACACCTTC. It codes for CASSFGLDRGQDGYTF.

The rearrangement uses TRBV6-1 and TRBJ2-1, with a tentative D call TRBD1 (6 bases). The CDR3 has 15 amino acids. V shed 5 bases and J shed 9 bases, with 20 bases lying between them. Looked up from germline, CDR1 is MNHNS and CDR2 is SASEGT. This CDR3 is CASSQTGSRGSEQFF. In DNA, the CDR3 is TGTGCCAGCAGTCAAACAGGGAGTAGGGGCAGTGAGCAGTTCTTC.

The gene calls are TRBV25-1 and TRBJ2-1, with 10 positions matching TRBD1. The CDR3 runs 14 residues. Germline V gives CDR1 MGHDK, CDR2 SYGVNS. Trimming at V came to 8 bases and at J to 4 bases, leaving 5 bases not matched to a gene. CDR3 DNA sequence: TGTGCCAGCGGAAGGGACAGGGGTTACAATGAGCAGTTCTTC. It encodes CASGRDRGYNEQFF. The whole variable domain, remainder taken from reference TRBV25-1 and TRBJ2-1, is EADIYQTPRYLVIGTGKKITLECSQTMGHDKMYWYQQDPGMELHLIHYSYGVNSTEKGDLSSESTVSRIRTEHFPLTLESARPSHTSQYLCASGRDRGYNEQFFGPGTRLTVL.

V and J are TRBV2 and TRBJ1-5; D not certain. The V gene's germline CDR1 is SNHLY and CDR2 FYNNEI. The CDR3 spans 15 residues. The V end was cut by 5 bases, the J end by 2 bases, with 13 bases between. This CDR3 is CASSSNYRGNQPQHF. The DNA for the CDR3 is TGTGCCAGCAGTTCTAATTATAGAGGCAATCAGCCCCAGCATTTT. The full variable domain, with the rest looked up from reference TRBV2 and TRBJ1-5, is EPEVTQTPSHQVTQMGQEVILRCVPISNHLYFYWYRQILGQKVEFLVSFYNNEISEKSEIFDDQFSVERPDGSNFTLKIRSTKLEDSAMYFCASSSNYRGNQPQHFGDGTRLSIL.